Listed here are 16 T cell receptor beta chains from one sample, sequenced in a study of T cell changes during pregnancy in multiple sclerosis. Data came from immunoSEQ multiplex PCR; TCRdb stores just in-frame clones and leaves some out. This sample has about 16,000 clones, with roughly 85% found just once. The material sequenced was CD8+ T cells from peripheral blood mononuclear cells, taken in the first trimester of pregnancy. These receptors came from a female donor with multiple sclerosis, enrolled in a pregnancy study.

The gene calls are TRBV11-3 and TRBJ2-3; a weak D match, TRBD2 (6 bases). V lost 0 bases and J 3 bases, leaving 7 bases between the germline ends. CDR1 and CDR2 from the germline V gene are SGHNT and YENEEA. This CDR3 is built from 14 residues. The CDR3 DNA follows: TGTGCCAGCAGCTTAGATGGGAGGACAGATACGCAGTATTTT. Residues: CASSLDGRTDTQYF.

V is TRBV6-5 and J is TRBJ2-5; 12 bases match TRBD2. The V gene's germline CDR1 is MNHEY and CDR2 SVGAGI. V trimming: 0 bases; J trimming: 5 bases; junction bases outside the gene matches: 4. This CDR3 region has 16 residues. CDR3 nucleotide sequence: TGTGCCAGCAGTTACTCACTAGCGGGGGGCGGGGAGACCCAGTACTTC. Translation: CASSYSLAGGGETQYF.

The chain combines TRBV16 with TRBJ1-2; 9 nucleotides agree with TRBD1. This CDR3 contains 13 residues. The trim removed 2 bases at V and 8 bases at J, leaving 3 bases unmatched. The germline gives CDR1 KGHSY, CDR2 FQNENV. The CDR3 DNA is TGTGCCAGCAGCCAAGGGGACAGGGACGGCTACACCTTC. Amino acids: CASSQGDRDGYTF.

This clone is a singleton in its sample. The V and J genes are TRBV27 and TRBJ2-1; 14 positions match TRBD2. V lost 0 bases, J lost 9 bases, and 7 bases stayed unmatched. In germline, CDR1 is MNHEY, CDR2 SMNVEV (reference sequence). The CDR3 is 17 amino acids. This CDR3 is CASSLSRGTSGGGEQFF. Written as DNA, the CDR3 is TGTGCCAGCAGTTTATCAAGGGGGACTAGCGGGGGAGGTGAGCAGTTCTTC.

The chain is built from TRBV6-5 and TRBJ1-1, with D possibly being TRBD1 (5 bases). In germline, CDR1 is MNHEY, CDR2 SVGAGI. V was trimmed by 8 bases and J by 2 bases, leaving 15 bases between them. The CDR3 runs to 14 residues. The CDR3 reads CASSPTGGNTEAFF. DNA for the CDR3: TGTGCCAGCTCTCCAACCGGGGGTAACACTGAAGCTTTCTTT.

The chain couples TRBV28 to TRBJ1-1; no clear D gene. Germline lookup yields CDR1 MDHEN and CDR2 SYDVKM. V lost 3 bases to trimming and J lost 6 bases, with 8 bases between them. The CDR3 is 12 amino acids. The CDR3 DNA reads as TGTGCCAGCAGTTTTCCGGGATCTGAAGCTTTCTTT. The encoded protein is CASSFPGSEAFF. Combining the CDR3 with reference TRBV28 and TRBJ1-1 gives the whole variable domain DVKVTQSSRYLVKRTGEKVFLECVQDMDHENMFWYRQDPGLGLRLIYFSYDVKMKEKGDIPEGYSVSREKKERFSLILESASTNQTSMYLCASSFPGSEAFFGQGTRLTVV.

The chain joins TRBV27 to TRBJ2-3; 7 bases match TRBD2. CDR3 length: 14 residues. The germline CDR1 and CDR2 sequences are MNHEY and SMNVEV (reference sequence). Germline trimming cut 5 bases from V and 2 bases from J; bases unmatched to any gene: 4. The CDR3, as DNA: TGTGCCAGCAGTCCGGGGGGACCCACAGATACGCAGTATTTT. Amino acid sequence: CASSPGGPTDTQYF.

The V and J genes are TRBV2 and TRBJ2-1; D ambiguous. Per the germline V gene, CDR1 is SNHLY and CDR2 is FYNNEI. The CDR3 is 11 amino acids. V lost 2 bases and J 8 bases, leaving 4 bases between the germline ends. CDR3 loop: CASSEIYEQFF. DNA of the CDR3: TGTGCCAGCAGTGAAATCTATGAGCAGTTCTTC.

CDR3 bases: TGTGCCACCAGCAGGGCCGGGCCCAGGGGGCAAGAGACCCAGTACTTC. It encodes CATSRAGPRGQETQYF. The chain has TRBV15 and TRBJ2-5; 7 positions match TRBD1. The J segment lost 2 bases and the V segment lost 3 bases, leaving 9 bases of the junction unmatched. The CDR3 sequence is 16 residues long. Germline-derived CDR1 and CDR2 are LNHNV and YYDKDF (reference sequence).

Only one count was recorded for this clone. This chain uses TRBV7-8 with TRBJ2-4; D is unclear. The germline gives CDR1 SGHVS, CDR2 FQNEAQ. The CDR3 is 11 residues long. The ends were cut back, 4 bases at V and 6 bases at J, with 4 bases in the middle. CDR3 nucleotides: TGTGCCAGCAGCTCATCAAACATTCAGTACTTC. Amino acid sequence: CASSSSNIQYF.

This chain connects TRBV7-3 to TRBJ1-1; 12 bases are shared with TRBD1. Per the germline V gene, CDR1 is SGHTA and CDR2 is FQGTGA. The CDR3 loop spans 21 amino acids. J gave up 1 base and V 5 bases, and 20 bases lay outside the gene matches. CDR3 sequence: CASSAYPPRPGQGAKNTEAFF. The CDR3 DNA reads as TGTGCCAGCAGCGCATACCCCCCCCGACCGGGACAGGGGGCAAAGAACACTGAAGCTTTCTTT.

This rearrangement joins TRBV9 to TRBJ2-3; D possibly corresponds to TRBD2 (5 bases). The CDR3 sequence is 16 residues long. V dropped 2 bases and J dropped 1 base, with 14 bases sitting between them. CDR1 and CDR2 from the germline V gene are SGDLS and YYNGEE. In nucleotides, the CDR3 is TGTGCCAGCAGCGTGGGAGATAGCGACCGCACAGATACGCAGTATTTT. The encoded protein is CASSVGDSDRTDTQYF.

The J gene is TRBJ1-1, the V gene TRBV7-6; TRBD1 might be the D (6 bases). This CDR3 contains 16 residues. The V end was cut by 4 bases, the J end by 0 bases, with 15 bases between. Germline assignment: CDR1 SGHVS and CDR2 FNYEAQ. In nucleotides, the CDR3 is TGTGCCAGCAGCTCCCCCGGGGGGGCAGTGAACACTGAAGCTTTCTTT. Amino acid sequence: CASSSPGGAVNTEAFF.

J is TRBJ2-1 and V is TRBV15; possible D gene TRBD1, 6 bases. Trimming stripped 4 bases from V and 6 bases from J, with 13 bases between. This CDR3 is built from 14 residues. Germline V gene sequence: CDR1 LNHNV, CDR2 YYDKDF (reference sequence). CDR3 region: CATSTDTGSNEQFF. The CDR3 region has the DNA TGTGCCACCAGCACTGACACAGGGAGCAATGAGCAGTTCTTC.

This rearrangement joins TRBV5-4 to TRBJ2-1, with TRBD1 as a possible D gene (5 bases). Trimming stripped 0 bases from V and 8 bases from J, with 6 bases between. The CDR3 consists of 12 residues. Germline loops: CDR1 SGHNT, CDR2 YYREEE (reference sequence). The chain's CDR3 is CASSLGGHEQFF. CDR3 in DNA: TGTGCCAGCAGCTTGGGGGGCCATGAGCAGTTCTTC. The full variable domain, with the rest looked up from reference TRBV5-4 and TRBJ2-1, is ETGVTQSPTHLIKTRGQQVTLRCSSQSGHNTVSWYQQALGQGPQFIFQYYREEENGRGNFPPRFSGLQFPNYSSELNVNALELDDSALYLCASSLGGHEQFFGPGTRLTVL.

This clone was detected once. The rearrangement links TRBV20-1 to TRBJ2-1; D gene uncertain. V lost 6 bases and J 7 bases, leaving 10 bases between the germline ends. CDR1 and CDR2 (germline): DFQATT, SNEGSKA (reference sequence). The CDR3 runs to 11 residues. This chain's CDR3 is CSASRWNEQFF. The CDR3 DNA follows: TGCAGTGCCTCTAGATGGAATGAGCAGTTCTTC.